The present entry profiles one TCR beta chain with its context. Its antigen is as yet unknown. The data belong to a study of glioma-infiltrating T cells after dendritic cell vaccination. Study-level points and caveats: Higher pretreatment TIL content predicted longer progression-free time and survival.

The length of the CDR3 is 15 residues. The germline V gene has CDR1 SNHLY and CDR2 FYNNEI. Trimming took 5 bases from V and 4 from J; bases not matched to a gene: 6. Amplification used 60 V beta primers and 13 J beta primers. Clones were sequenced by immunoSEQ multiplex PCR, and TCRdb holds only the in-frame ones, with some missing. The sample consists of some 99,000 clones, around 80% of them appearing once. The time point here: after dendritic cell vaccination, including at tumor progression/relapse. Blood PBMC samples: pre-vaccination, two weeks post third vaccination, and at tumor progression. This clonotype originated in a human donor with glioblastoma. This specimen was blood, taken after dendritic cell vaccination. This chain links TRBV2 with TRBJ2-5; 11 bases map to TRBD2. This CDR3 is CASSSLTSGGETQYF. The DNA of the CDR3 is TGTGCCAGCAGTTCTTTAACTAGCGGGGGAGAGACCCAGTACTTC.